This is a list of T cell receptor beta chains from one sample in a study of Ad26.COV2.S vaccination and SARS-CoV-2 variants. Data came from immunoSEQ multiplex PCR; TCRdb stores just in-frame clones and leaves some out. The sample shows approximately 500,000 clones, roughly 87% of them seen only once. This specimen was peripheral blood, taken in a trial of Ad26.COV2.S vaccine versus placebo. The source is a person between 18 and 59 years old who received the Ad26.COV2.S COVID-19 vaccine or a placebo. Both conserved end residues are part of each CDR3. The D gene is left open where the match is weak. Rows give clone size only sometimes, using once, few, many, or a class for an expanded clone.

>-|TRBJ2-1|TRBV29-1|-
TGCAGCGTTGTGGACGGGAGCCACAATGAGCAGTTCTTC
CSVVDGSHNEQFF
>-|TRBJ1-4|TRBV27|-
TGTGCCAGTAAAGGGTCGGCTAATGAAAAACTGTTTTTT
CASKGSANEKLFF
>-|TRBJ2-7|TRBV28|-
TGTGCCAGCAGTTTTGAGCGTGGTAAGAGCTCCTACGAGCAGTACTTC
CASSFERGKSSYEQYF
>-|TRBJ2-7|TRBV7-9|TRBD2
TGTGCCAGCAGCGTAGAGGTGCGGGAGTCCCACGAGCAGTACTTC
CASSVEVRESHEQYF
>-|TRBJ2-1|TRBV7-3|-
TGTGCCAGCAGCTCAACTAGTTCCTCCGGGCAGTTCTTC
CASSSTSSSGQFF
>-|TRBJ1-1|TRBV28|-
TGTGCCAGCAGTGACATGAACACTGAAGCTTTCTTT
CASSDMNTEAFF
>-|TRBJ2-7|TRBV2|-
TGTGCCAGCAACGTCGGAGCGTCCTACGAGCAGTACTTC
CASNVGASYEQYF
>-|TRBJ1-5|TRBV1|-
TGCACCGCACGGTGCAATCAGCCCCAGCATTTT
CTARCNQPQHF
>-|TRBJ2-7|TRBV15|-
TGTGCCACCAGCAGAGGCCCGGTAGCGGCAGCAGGGGAGCAGTACTTC
CATSRGPVAAAGEQYF
>-|TRBJ1-2|TRBV27|-
TGTGCCAGCAGTGCCCTCCCCCCCCAAAACTATGGCTACACCTTC
CASSALPPQNYGYTF
>-|TRBJ2-1|TRBV6-5|TRBD2
TGTGCCAGCAGTCTCGACTCTAGCGGGAGGATGAAACAGTTCTTC
CASSLDSSGRMKQFF
>-|TRBJ2-7|TRBV28|TRBD2
TGTGCCAGCACCCCGATCGGGACTAGCGGCCGGTACGAGCAGTACTTC
CASTPIGTSGRYEQYF
>-|TRBJ1-2|TRBV10-3|TRBD1
TGTGCCATCAGCCAGGACAGGGGCTATGGCTACACCTTC
CAISQDRGYGYTF
>-|TRBJ1-1|TRBV7-2|-
TGTGCCAGCAGCAACAGGGTTGTCATGAACACTGAAGCTTTCTTT
CASSNRVVMNTEAFF
>-|TRBJ2-3|TRBV9|-
TGTGCCAGCAGCGTAGTTCCCCACACAGATACGCAGTATTTT
CASSVVPHTDTQYF
>-|TRBJ1-1|TRBV30|-
TGTGCCTGGAGCAGGGTAAGGACTGAAGCTTTCTTT
CAWSRVRTEAFF
>-|TRBJ1-3|TRBV19|-
TGTGCCAGTAGTATATGGTCTGGAAACACCATATATTTT
CASSIWSGNTIYF
>-|TRBJ2-3|TRBV5-1|-
TGCGCCAGCAGCCCGAGGATGCCGGGGCGGATTAACACAGATACGCAGTATTTT
CASSPRMPGRINTDTQYF
>-|TRBJ2-5|TRBV30|-
TGTGCCTGGAGTGGGGCAAGGGGAGAGACCCAGTACTTC
CAWSGARGETQYF
>-|TRBJ2-7|TRBV6-2/TRBV6-3|-
TGTGCCAGCAGTTACTCGAGGAGGGGATTAGTCCACGAGCAGTACTTC
CASSYSRRGLVHEQYF
>-|TRBJ2-1|TRBV15|TRBD2
TGTGCCACCAGCAGAGATCTGATGACTAGCGGGCCCCTGAATGAGCAGTTCTTC
CATSRDLMTSGPLNEQFF
>once|TRBJ2-1|TRBV19|-
TGTGCCAGTAGTATAGATCGCCGGGTGAGGGAGCAGTTCTTC
CASSIDRRVREQFF
>-|TRBJ2-7|TRBV3-1/TRBV3-2|-
TGTGCCAGCAGCCAAGGGACATCCTACGAGCAGTACTTC
CASSQGTSYEQYF
>-|TRBJ2-7|TRBV28|-
TGTGCCAGCCTGGACAGCAGGAACTACGAGCAGTACTTC
CASLDSRNYEQYF
>-|TRBJ1-6|TRBV9|TRBD1
TGTGCCAGCAGCGGACCGACAGGGGGCTTTGATTCACCCCTCCACTTT
CASSGPTGGFDSPLHF